These 23 T cell receptor beta chains originate from one sample sequenced in a study of blood T cell repertoires in COVID-19. TCRdb's table, derived via immunoSEQ multiplex PCR, lists solely in-frame clones and lacks some. Of about 260,000 clones listed, 88% are singletons. The sample was peripheral blood. All receptors derive from a human donor in a cohort sampled during active COVID-19.

V gene TRBV10-2 combines with J gene TRBJ2-7, with 10 bases identical to TRBD1. V lost 4 bases and J lost 5; bases outside the gene matches: 2. The germline CDR1 and CDR2 sequences are WSHSY and SAAADI. The CDR3 sequence is 13 residues long. This CDR3 reads CASSGDRGHEQYF. In DNA form, the CDR3 reads TGCGCCAGCAGTGGGGACAGGGGACACGAGCAGTACTTC.

The CDR3 region is CSLTGQRSYNEQFF. As DNA, the CDR3 is TGCAGCTTAACGGGACAGCGCTCCTACAATGAGCAGTTCTTC. The gene calls are TRBV29-1 and TRBJ2-1; TRBD1 agrees at 7 bases. CDR3 length equals 14 residues. In germline, CDR1 is SQVTM, CDR2 ANQGSEA. After removal of 8 bases from V and 0 bases from J, the junction contained 7 bases not matched to a gene.

The chain employs TRBV29-1 and TRBJ1-2, with 7 bases that match TRBD1. Trimming at V came to 3 bases and at J to 7 bases, leaving 5 bases not matched to a gene. The CDR3 runs to 12 residues. Germline-derived CDR1 and CDR2 are SQVTM and ANQGSEA. The CDR3 bases are TGCAGCGTTGAGGAGACAGGGAGTGGCTACACCTTC. This sequence encodes CSVEETGSGYTF.

The rearrangement uses TRBV27 and TRBJ1-1, with TRBD1 identical over 7 bases. Trimming cost V 0 bases and J 11 bases; bases outside gene matches: 9. The CDR3 runs 14 residues. Germline-derived CDR1 and CDR2 are MNHEY and SMNVEV (reference sequence). The chain's CDR3 is CASSLSYRGLGAFF. The CDR3, as DNA: TGTGCCAGCAGTTTATCGTACAGGGGCTTGGGGGCTTTCTTT.

The gene calls are TRBV12-5 and TRBJ2-5, with a possible D match to TRBD1 (6 bases). Germline-derived CDR1 and CDR2 are LGHNT and FRNRAP. The CDR3 is made up of 18 amino acids. V was trimmed by 0 bases and J by 4 bases, leaving 21 bases between them. CDR3 amino acids: CASGLVPGGSTYPETQYF. CDR3 nucleotide sequence: TGTGCTAGTGGTTTGGTACCTGGGGGCAGTACATACCCAGAGACCCAGTACTTC.

The chain employs TRBV20-1 and TRBJ1-4; unclear D gene. Germline values: CDR1 DFQATT, CDR2 SNEGSKA (reference sequence). V was cut by 5 bases and J by 8 bases, with 9 bases left in between. The CDR3 contains 11 residues. CDR3 bases: TGCAGTGCTGCCCGAGTGGAAAAACTGTTTTTT. It encodes CSAARVEKLFF.

The rearrangement joins TRBV30 to TRBJ2-7, with 7 positions matching TRBD1. Germline-derived CDR1 and CDR2 are GTSNPN and SVGIG (reference sequence). The CDR3 is 15 residues long. V trimming: 2 bases; J trimming: 1 base; junction bases outside the gene matches: 8. The CDR3 loop reads CAWSIWTGRSYEQYF. The CDR3 DNA is TGTGCCTGGAGTATTTGGACAGGCCGTTCCTACGAGCAGTACTTC.

The V gene is TRBV7-2, the J gene TRBJ2-3; perhaps TRBD2 as D (8 bases). CDR3 size: 17 residues. Trimming pared 5 bases from V and 2 bases from J, leaving 20 bases between. CDR1 and CDR2 from the germline V gene are SGHTA and FQGNSA. The CDR3 DNA reads as TGTGCCAGCAGCCTAGGGGGCGGGGGGCGAACCACAGATACGCAGTATTTT. This translates into CASSLGGGGRTTDTQYF.

The CDR3 DNA is TGCGCCAGCAGCGCGGAGGGTCACTCCTACGAGCAGTACTTC. Amino acids: CASSAEGHSYEQYF. This chain links TRBV5-1 with TRBJ2-7, with D possibly being TRBD2 (6 bases). CDR3 length: 14 residues. V shed 4 bases and J shed 0 bases, with 11 bases lying between them. Germline lookup yields CDR1 SGHRS and CDR2 YFSETQ.

V usage is TRBV2 and J usage is TRBJ2-1; 9 bases match TRBD2. The CDR3 has 14 residues. Germline-derived CDR1 and CDR2 are SNHLY and FYNNEI. V lost 6 bases to trimming and J lost 4 bases; unmatched junction nucleotides: 4. The CDR3 DNA follows: TGTGCCAGCAGGACTAGCGGCGAGTACAATGAGCAGTTCTTC. This gives the protein CASRTSGEYNEQFF.

The chain is built from TRBV27 and TRBJ1-2; possibly TRBD1 for D (6 bases). The CDR3 is 13 amino acids. CDR1 and CDR2 (germline): MNHEY, SMNVEV (reference sequence). V lost 5 bases, J lost 3 bases, and 10 bases lay in between. This CDR3 reads CASSPSGDYGYTF. For the CDR3, the DNA is TGTGCCAGCAGTCCTTCAGGGGACTATGGCTACACCTTC.

The gene calls are TRBV7-7 and TRBJ1-4, with a tentative D call TRBD1 (5 bases). The V end was cut by 1 base, the J end by 3 bases, with 9 bases between. CDR3 length equals 15 residues. Germline V lookup: CDR1 SSHAT, CDR2 FNYEAQ (reference sequence). For the CDR3, the DNA is TGTGCCAGCAGCTTAGGGTTAGGGGCTAATGAAAAACTGTTTTTT. It codes for CASSLGLGANEKLFF.

V is TRBV5-1 and J is TRBJ1-2, with D tentatively TRBD1 (6 bases). In germline, CDR1 is SGHRS, CDR2 YFSETQ. The ends were cut back, 3 bases at V and 8 bases at J, with 17 bases in the middle. The CDR3 spans 14 residues. The CDR3 protein is CASSSGGSGGGYTF. The CDR3 nucleotides read TGCGCCAGCAGCTCGGGGGGCAGCGGAGGGGGCTACACCTTC.

As DNA, the CDR3 is TGTGCCATCAGTGAGAACGGGTGGCCCCAGCATTTT. Protein product: CAISENGWPQHF. The J gene is TRBJ1-5, the V gene TRBV10-3, with D unclear. V was trimmed by 2 bases and J by 9 bases, leaving 8 bases between them. The V gene's germline CDR1 is ENHRY and CDR2 SYGVKD. CDR3 length: 12 amino acids.

CDR3 coding DNA: TGTGCCAGCAGCGGGCAGGGGGTTTGGTCACCCCTCCACTTT. Encoded protein: CASSGQGVWSPLHF. The V gene is TRBV11-2, the J gene TRBJ1-6; TRBD1 agrees at 7 bases. V was pared by 5 bases and J by 10 bases, with 8 bases of the junction left unmatched. CDR1 and CDR2 from the germline V gene are SGHAT and FQNNGV. The CDR3 consists of 14 residues.

The chain links TRBV18 to TRBJ2-3; D perhaps matches TRBD1 (6 bases). The CDR3 is 15 residues long. The germline V and J ends were trimmed by 4 bases and 3 bases, with 14 bases remaining between them. The germline CDR1 and CDR2 sequences are KGHSH and LQKENI. For the CDR3, the DNA is TGTGCCAGCTCACTTTCGGCACAGGGTACAGATACGCAGTATTTT. Translating it yields CASSLSAQGTDTQYF.

CDR3 bases: TGTGCCAGCAGCCAAGATGGGCCCGGACAGGGGGCGCGTAACGAGCAGTACTTC. This sequence encodes CASSQDGPGQGARNEQYF. The rearrangement joins TRBV3-1 (or the pseudogene TRBV3-2) to TRBJ2-7; 11 nucleotides line up with TRBD1. The CDR3 is 18 amino acids. Germline CDR1 LGHDT, CDR2 YNNKEL (reference sequence). V lost 0 bases and J lost 5; bases outside the gene matches: 12.

V usage is TRBV11-2 and J usage is TRBJ1-6; TRBD1 aligns across 10 bases. CDR3 size: 16 residues. V dropped 6 bases and J dropped 10; count of bases not matched to a gene: 12. CDR1 SGHAT and CDR2 FQNNGV come from the germline V gene. The CDR3 loop is CASSSLRQGANSPLHF. The CDR3 DNA follows: TGTGCCAGCAGTTCCTTAAGACAGGGGGCAAACTCACCCCTCCACTTT.

The chain carries TRBV7-2 and TRBJ1-3; 7 nucleotides line up with TRBD1. The CDR3 has 18 amino acids. V lost 5 bases, J lost 4 bases, and 17 bases stayed unmatched. Per the germline V gene, CDR1 is SGHTA and CDR2 is FQGNSA. CDR3 loop: CASSRQTGSTRGGNTIYF. The CDR3 DNA reads as TGTGCCAGCAGCCGTCAGACAGGGTCAACGAGGGGAGGAAACACCATATATTTT.

This chain uses TRBV7-8 with TRBJ2-6, with TRBD1 matching 8 bases. The CDR3 covers 20 residues. The germline V gene encodes CDR1 SGHVS and CDR2 FQNEAQ. Trimming cost V 7 bases and J 0 bases; bases outside gene matches: 17. The CDR3, as DNA: TGTGCCAGCAACAGGCGCCCGGACAGGGAGTTCCACTCTGGGGCCAACGTCCTGACTTTC. Protein: CASNRRPDREFHSGANVLTF.

The chain links TRBV28 to TRBJ2-7; TRBD2 agrees at 11 bases. The ends lost 2 bases at V and 4 bases at J; junction bases unmatched: 19. Germline V gene lookup returns CDR1 MDHEN and CDR2 SYDVKM. The CDR3 is 20 residues long. In nucleotides, the CDR3 is TGTGCCAGCAGTTTAGCTACGGGACAGGGAAGACCTAGCGGGAGGTACGAGCAGTACTTC. Protein sequence: CASSLATGQGRPSGRYEQYF.

V and J are TRBV28 and TRBJ2-7; TRBD1 agrees at 7 bases. Per germline, CDR1 MDHEN and CDR2 SYDVKM. With 6 bases clipped from V and 5 bases from J, the junction kept 13 bases outside the gene matches. The CDR3 length is 15 residues. The DNA of the CDR3 is TGTGCCAGCAGACCCTCACAGGGGCCGAGGAACGAGCAGTACTTC. Its protein is CASRPSQGPRNEQYF.

This clone was counted a single time. The chain recombines TRBV18 with TRBJ2-1; D is possibly TRBD2 (6 bases). With 3 bases removed from V and 5 bases from J, the gap between germline ends came to 11 bases. The CDR3 covers 14 residues. The germline V gene has CDR1 KGHSH and CDR2 LQKENI. As DNA, the CDR3 is TGTGCCAGCTCACCGGGACTTGATAACAATGAGCAGTTCTTC. Its translation: CASSPGLDNNEQFF.